This T cell receptor (beta chain) emerged from a study of T cells after yellow fever vaccination. This CDR3 spans 13 amino acids. The V end lost 7 bases, the J end lost 4 bases, and 11 bases lay between the germline ends. CDR1 is SNHLY and CDR2 is FYNNEI in the germline V gene. Each CDR3 protein gets one entry after TCRdb re-called the 5' RACE reads with MiXCR. The data contain some 110,000 distinct CDR3 sequences, 7.2% of them singletons. This clonotype came up many times. Its matching antigen is unknown. The study's findings and limits: Abundant clonotypes from the bulk population could contaminate FACS-sorted repertoires. Primary-vaccination clones mostly resurfaced post-booster (around 95% CD4, more than 80% CD8). Compared with primary, the secondary response was weaker and peaked at day 5, not 15.

The receptor was derived from a man aged 18 to 30 who received the YFV17D yellow fever vaccine. V is TRBV2 and J is TRBJ1-5; weak D call: TRBD1 (6 bases). The specimen was CD4+ T cells sorted from PBMCs, collected roughly seven weeks after the first yellow fever vaccination. The CDR3 is CASKGDNNQPQHF. The DNA for the CDR3 is TGTGCCAGCAAAGGGGACAATAATCAGCCCCAGCATTTT. Looking up the rest from reference TRBV2 and TRBJ1-5 gives the full variable domain: EPEVTQTPSHQVTQMGQEVILRCVPISNHLYFYWYRQILGQKVEFLVSFYNNEISEKSEIFDDQFSVERPDGSNFTLKIRSTKLEDSAMYFCASKGDNNQPQHFGDGTRLSIL.